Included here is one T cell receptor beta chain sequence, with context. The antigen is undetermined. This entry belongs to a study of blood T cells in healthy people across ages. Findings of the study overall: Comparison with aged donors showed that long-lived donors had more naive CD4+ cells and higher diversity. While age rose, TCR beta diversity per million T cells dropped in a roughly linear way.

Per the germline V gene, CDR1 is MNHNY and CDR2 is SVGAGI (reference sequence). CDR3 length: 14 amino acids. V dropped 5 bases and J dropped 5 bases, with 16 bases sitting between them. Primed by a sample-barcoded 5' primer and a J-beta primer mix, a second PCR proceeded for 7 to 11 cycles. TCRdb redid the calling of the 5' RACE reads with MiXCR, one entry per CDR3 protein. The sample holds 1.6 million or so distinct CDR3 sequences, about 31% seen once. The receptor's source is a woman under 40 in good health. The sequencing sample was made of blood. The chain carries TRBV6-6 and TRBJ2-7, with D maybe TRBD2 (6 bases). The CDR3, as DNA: TGTGCCAGCAGTGATCCCGGGAGAGGGAACGAGCAGTACTTC. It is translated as CASSDPGRGNEQYF.